This TCR beta chain was captured in a study of control samples from healthy donors and cancer patients. Repertoires were generated with immunoSEQ multiplex PCR, while TCRdb's copy carries only in-frame clones and drops some. This table holds around 150,000 clones, roughly 90% found once. V gave up 1 base and J gave up 3 bases, with 11 bases separating them. CDR3 length: 15 residues. Germline loops: CDR1 LGHNA, CDR2 YSLEER. Sequencing was done on a sample of blood. The chain combines TRBV4-3 with TRBJ2-3; D possibly uses TRBD1 or TRBD2 (5 bases each). The receptor was isolated from a man aged 30-40 years in good health. The DNA for the CDR3 is TGCGCCAGCAGCCAAGGGGGACCCCGTACAGATACGCAGTATTTT. The encoded protein is CASSQGGPRTDTQYF.